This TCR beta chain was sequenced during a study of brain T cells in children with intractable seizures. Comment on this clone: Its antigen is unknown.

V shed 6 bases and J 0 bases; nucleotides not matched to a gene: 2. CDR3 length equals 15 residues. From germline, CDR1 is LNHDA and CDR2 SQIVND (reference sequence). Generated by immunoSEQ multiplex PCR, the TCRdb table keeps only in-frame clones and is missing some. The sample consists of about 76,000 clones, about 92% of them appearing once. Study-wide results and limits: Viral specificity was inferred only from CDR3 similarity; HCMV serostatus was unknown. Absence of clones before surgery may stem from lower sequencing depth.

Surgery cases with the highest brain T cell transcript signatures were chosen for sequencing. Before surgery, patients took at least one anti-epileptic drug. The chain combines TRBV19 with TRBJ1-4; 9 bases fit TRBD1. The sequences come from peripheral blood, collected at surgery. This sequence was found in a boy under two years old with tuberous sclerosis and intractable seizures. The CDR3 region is CASRDRGSTNEKLFF. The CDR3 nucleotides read TGTGCCAGTAGGGACAGGGGATCAACTAATGAAAAACTGTTTTTT.